The 9 T cell receptor beta chains presented below share a single source sample, sequenced in a study of early stage breast cancer tumors (dated by TCRdb to 2015 to 2018). The method was the immunoSEQ multiplex PCR assay. In its TCRdb copy, this immuneACCESS table keeps in-frame sequences only and misses some clones. Where compared with another copy, unresolved V genes explain less than half of these, and the others have no known cause. Across this sample there are about 72,000 clones, with roughly 80% seen only once. The ten largest clones take up roughly 3.5% of the sample. The sequenced sample was blood. The receptors were gathered from a person aged 55 to 75 with breast cancer.

This clone was seen a handful of times. The rearrangement links TRBV7-8 to TRBJ2-5; no firm D call. From germline, CDR1 is SGHVS and CDR2 FQNEAQ. This CDR3 contains 11 residues. Deletions cut 3 bases from V and 1 base from J, with 0 bases between. The CDR3 nucleotides are TGTGCCAGCAGCTTCCAAGAGACCCAGTACTTC. Translation gives CASSFQETQYF.

V and J are TRBV5-1 and TRBJ2-1; tentatively, D is TRBD2 (7 bases). CDR1 and CDR2 (germline): SGHRS, YFSETQ. This CDR3 is built from 15 residues. V shed 5 bases and J shed 6 bases, with 18 bases lying between them. CDR3 protein: CASRLMGGRVNEQFF. As DNA, the CDR3 is TGCGCCAGCAGGTTGATGGGGGGGCGGGTCAATGAGCAGTTCTTC.

CDR3 region: CASTPGQFETQYF. The CDR3 DNA reads TGTGCCAGCACCCCCGGCCAGTTTGAGACCCAGTACTTC. The chain combines TRBV5-6 with TRBJ2-5; D call uncertain. V lost 6 bases to trimming and J lost 5 bases, with 14 bases between them. Germline-derived CDR1 and CDR2 are SGHDT and YYEEEE. The CDR3 sequence is 13 residues long.

This chain uses TRBV11-3 with TRBJ2-3, with no clear D. The CDR3 covers 15 residues. Per the germline V gene, CDR1 is SGHNT and CDR2 is YENEEA. V gave up 4 bases and J gave up 7 bases, with 18 bases separating them. DNA of the CDR3: TGTGCCAGCAGCTCTAGACTCGACGGCACTAATACGCAGTATTTT. It is translated as CASSSRLDGTNTQYF.

V is TRBV5-1 and J is TRBJ1-1; D not certain. V lost 0 bases, J lost 4 bases, and 10 bases lay in between. The CDR3 runs to 14 residues. The germline gives CDR1 SGHRS, CDR2 YFSETQ. CDR3 DNA sequence: TGCGCCAGCAGCTTGGCTCTGGGAAGCACTGAAGCTTTCTTT. Translated, it gives CASSLALGSTEAFF.

This clone has a single count. This chain links TRBV9 with TRBJ2-7, with TRBD1 identical over 11 bases. Germline assignment: CDR1 SGDLS and CDR2 YYNGEE. The CDR3 is 14 residues long. J gave up 5 bases and V 4 bases, and 5 bases lay outside the gene matches. As DNA, the CDR3 is TGTGCCAGCAGCTTCGGACAGGGGGCACACGAGCAGTACTTC. Protein product: CASSFGQGAHEQYF.

The CDR3 nucleotides read TGTGCCAGCAGTTTCGGACTAGCCTTCACAGATACGCAGTATTTT. This sequence encodes CASSFGLAFTDTQYF. This chain links TRBV28 with TRBJ2-3, with 8 bases aligning to TRBD2. The germline gives CDR1 MDHEN, CDR2 SYDVKM. The CDR3 is 15 amino acids. The V segment lost 3 bases and the J segment 2 bases; nucleotides outside the gene matches: 4.

The chain couples TRBV19 to TRBJ1-2, with a weak D call TRBD1 (6 bases). Germline assignment: CDR1 LNHDA and CDR2 SQIVND (reference sequence). The CDR3 runs to 15 residues. Trimming removed 9 bases from V and 3 bases from J, with 20 bases in between. The CDR3 loop reads CASLPLGAADYGYTF. The CDR3 coding sequence is TGTGCCAGCCTACCCCTGGGGGCCGCGGACTATGGCTACACCTTC.

The rearrangement uses TRBV7-9 and TRBJ2-3, with TRBD2 identical over 11 bases. There are 17 residues in the CDR3. Trimming removed 5 bases from V and 0 bases from J; junction bases left unmatched: 7. Germline loops: CDR1 SEHNR, CDR2 FQNEAQ (reference sequence). CDR3 loop: CASSLTTSGTSTDTQYF. CDR3 sequence (DNA): TGTGCCAGCAGCCTCACGACTAGCGGGACGAGCACAGATACGCAGTATTTT. Looking up the rest from reference TRBV7-9 and TRBJ2-3 gives the full variable domain: DTGVSQNPRHKITKRGQNVTFRCDPISEHNRLYWYRQTLGQGPEFLTYFQNEAQLEKSRLLSDRFSAERPKGSFSTLEIQRTEQGDSAMYLCASSLTTSGTSTDTQYFGPGTRLTVL.